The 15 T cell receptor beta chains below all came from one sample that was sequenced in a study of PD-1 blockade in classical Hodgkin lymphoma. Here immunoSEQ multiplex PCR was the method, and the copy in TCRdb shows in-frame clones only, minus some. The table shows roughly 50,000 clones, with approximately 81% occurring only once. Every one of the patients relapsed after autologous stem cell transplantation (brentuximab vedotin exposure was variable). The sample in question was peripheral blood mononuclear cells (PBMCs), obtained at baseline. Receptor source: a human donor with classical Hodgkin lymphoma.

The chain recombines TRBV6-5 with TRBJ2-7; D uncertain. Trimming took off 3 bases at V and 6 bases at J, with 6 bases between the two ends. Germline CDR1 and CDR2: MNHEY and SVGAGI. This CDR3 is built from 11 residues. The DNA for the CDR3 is TGTGCCAGCAGTTATCTAGGCGAGCAGTACTTC. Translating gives CASSYLGEQYF.

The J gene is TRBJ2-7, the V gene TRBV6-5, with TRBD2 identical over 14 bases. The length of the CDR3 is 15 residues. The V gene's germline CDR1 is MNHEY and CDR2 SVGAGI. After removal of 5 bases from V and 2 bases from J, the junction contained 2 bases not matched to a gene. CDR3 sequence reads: CASSTTSGRAYEQYF. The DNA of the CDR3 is TGTGCCAGCAGTACGACTAGCGGGAGGGCCTACGAGCAGTACTTC.

In DNA, the CDR3 is TGTGCCAGCTCACCGAGGACTAGCGGGAGATTTGTGACCCAGTACTTC. Translation: CASSPRTSGRFVTQYF. V is TRBV18 and J is TRBJ2-5; TRBD2 aligns across 13 bases. Germline loops: CDR1 KGHSH, CDR2 LQKENI. CDR3 length: 16 amino acids. Trimming cost V 3 bases and J 7 bases; bases outside gene matches: 8.

The CDR3 sequence: CASRFTSGRNYNEQFF. CDR3 DNA sequence: TGTGCCAGCAGGTTCACTAGCGGGAGGAACTACAATGAGCAGTTCTTC. This chain uses TRBV27 with TRBJ2-1; 12 bases agree with TRBD2. The CDR3 is 16 amino acids. V shed 6 bases, J shed 3 bases, and the junction held 6 bases outside the gene matches. CDR1 and CDR2 from the germline V gene are MNHEY and SMNVEV (reference sequence).

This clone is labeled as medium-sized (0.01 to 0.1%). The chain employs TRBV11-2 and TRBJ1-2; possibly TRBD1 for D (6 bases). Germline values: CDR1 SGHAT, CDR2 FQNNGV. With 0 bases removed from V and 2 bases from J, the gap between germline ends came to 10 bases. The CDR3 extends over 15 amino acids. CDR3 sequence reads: CASSLDPGQNYGYTF. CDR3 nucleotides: TGTGCCAGCAGCTTAGATCCCGGACAGAACTATGGCTACACCTTC.

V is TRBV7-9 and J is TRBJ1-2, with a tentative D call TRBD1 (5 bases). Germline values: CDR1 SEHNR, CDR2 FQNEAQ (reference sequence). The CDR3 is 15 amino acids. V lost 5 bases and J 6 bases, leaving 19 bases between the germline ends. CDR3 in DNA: TGTGCCAGCAGCACCTCGGGCCTCCTAGGGGATGGCTACACCTTC. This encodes CASSTSGLLGDGYTF. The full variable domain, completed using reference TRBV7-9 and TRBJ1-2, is DTGVSQNPRHKITKRGQNVTFRCDPISEHNRLYWYRQTLGQGPEFLTYFQNEAQLEKSRLLSDRFSAERPKGSFSTLEIQRTEQGDSAMYLCASSTSGLLGDGYTFGSGTRLTVV.

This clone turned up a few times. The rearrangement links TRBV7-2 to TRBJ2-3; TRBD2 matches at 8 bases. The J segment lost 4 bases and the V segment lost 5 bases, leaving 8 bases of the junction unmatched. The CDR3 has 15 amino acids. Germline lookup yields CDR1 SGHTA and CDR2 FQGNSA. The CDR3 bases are TGTGCCAGCAGCCCGAAAGCGGGAGCGGCAGATACGCAGTATTTT. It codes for CASSPKAGAADTQYF.

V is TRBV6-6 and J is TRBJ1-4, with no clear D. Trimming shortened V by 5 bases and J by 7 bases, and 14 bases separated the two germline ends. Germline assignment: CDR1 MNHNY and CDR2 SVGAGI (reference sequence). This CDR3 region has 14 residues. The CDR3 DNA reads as TGTGCCAGCAGTGTAAGGGTGGGGAGTGAAAAACTGTTTTTT. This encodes CASSVRVGSEKLFF.

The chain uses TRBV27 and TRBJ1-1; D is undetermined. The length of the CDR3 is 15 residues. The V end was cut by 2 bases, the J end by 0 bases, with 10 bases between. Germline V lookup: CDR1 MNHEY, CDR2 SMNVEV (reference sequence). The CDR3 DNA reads TGTGCCAGCAGTTTAAACACGTTTATGAACACTGAAGCTTTCTTT. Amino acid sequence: CASSLNTFMNTEAFF.

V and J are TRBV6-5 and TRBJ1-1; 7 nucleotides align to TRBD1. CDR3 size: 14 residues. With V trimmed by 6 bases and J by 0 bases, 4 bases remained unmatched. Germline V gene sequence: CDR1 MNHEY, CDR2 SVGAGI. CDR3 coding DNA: TGTGCCAGCAGAACAGGGGCCATGAACACTGAAGCTTTCTTT. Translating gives CASRTGAMNTEAFF.

CDR3: CASSPRMDTNEKLFF. CDR3 sequence (DNA): TGTGCCAGCAGCCCCCGCATGGATACCAATGAAAAACTGTTTTTT. V is TRBV11-3 and J is TRBJ1-4, with D unresolved. The CDR3 has 15 residues. Germline V CDR1 and CDR2: SGHNT, YENEEA. The V end was cut by 5 bases, the J end by 5 bases, with 15 bases between.

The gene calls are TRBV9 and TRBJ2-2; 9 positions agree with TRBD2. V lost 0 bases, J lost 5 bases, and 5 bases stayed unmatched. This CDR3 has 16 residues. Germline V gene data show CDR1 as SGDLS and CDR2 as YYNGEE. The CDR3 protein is CASSVGVAGATGELFF. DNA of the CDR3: TGTGCCAGCAGCGTAGGGGTAGCGGGAGCGACCGGGGAGCTGTTTTTT.

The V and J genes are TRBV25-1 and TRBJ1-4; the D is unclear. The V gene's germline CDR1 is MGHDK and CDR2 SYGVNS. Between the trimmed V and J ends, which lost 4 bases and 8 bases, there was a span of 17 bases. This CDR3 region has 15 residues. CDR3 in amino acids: CASSASSTPSEKLFF. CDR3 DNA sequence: TGTGCCAGCAGTGCATCCTCAACTCCCTCCGAAAAACTGTTTTTT. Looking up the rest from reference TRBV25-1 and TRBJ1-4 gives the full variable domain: EADIYQTPRYLVIGTGKKITLECSQTMGHDKMYWYQQDPGMELHLIHYSYGVNSTEKGDLSSESTVSRIRTEHFPLTLESARPSHTSQYLCASSASSTPSEKLFFGSGTQLSVL.

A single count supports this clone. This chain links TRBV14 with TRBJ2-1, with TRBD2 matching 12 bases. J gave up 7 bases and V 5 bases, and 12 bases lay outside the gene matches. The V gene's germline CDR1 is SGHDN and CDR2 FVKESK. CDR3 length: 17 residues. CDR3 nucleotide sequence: TGTGCCAGCAGCTCCTTGTTACTAGCGGGAGGACGTAATGAGCAGTTCTTC. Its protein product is CASSSLLLAGGRNEQFF.

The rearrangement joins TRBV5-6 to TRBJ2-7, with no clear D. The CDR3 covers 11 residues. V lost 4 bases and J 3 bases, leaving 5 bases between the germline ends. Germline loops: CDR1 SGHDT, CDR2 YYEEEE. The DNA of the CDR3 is TGTGCCAGCAGCATAGACTACGAGCAGTACTTC. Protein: CASSIDYEQYF.